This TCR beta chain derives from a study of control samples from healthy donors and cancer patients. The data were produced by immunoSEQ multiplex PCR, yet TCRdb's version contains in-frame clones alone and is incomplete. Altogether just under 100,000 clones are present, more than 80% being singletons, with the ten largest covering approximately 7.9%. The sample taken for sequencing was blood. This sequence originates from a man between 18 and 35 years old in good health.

The CDR3 protein is CASSASGGTSQTQYF. The CDR3 DNA sequence: TGTGCCAGCAGTGCATCGGGGGGGACAAGTCAGACCCAGTACTTC. The rearrangement joins TRBV4-2 to TRBJ2-5; 8 nucleotides line up with TRBD2. The CDR3 sequence is 15 residues long. In germline, CDR1 is LGHNA, CDR2 YNFKEQ. J was trimmed by 6 bases and V by 6 bases; bases with no gene match: 12.